This T cell receptor beta chain was captured in a study of T cell responses to AZD1222 COVID-19 vaccine. The germline V and J ends were trimmed by 5 bases and 0 bases, with 7 bases remaining between them. The CDR3 covers 13 residues. Germline V CDR1 and CDR2: SGHTA, FQGNSA. Of note for this clone: This CDR3 is also generated by other DNA sequences in the sample.

Clones were sequenced by immunoSEQ multiplex PCR, and TCRdb holds only the in-frame ones, with some missing. Among around 88,000 clones listed, 89% were seen once. The rearrangement joins TRBV7-2 to TRBJ1-2; unclear D gene. The source is an adult in good health. The sample was peripheral blood, taken on day 0 of MenACWY control vaccination. The CDR3 spells CASSPRSNYGYTF. The CDR3 region has the DNA TGTGCCAGCAGCCCGAGGTCTAACTATGGCTACACCTTC. Drawing the rest from reference TRBV7-2 and TRBJ1-2, the complete variable domain is GAGVSQSPSNKVTEKGKDVELRCDPISGHTALYWYRQSLGQGLEFLIYFQGNSAPDKSGLPSDRFSAERTGGSVSTLTIQRTQQEDSAVYLCASSPRSNYGYTFGSGTRLTVV.